This T cell receptor beta chain appears in the sequencing data of a study of lymphopenia after photon versus proton radiotherapy (dated by TCRdb to about 2019). In terms of the full investigation: In patients with gastrointestinal tumors who developed high-grade lymphopenia, the study compared the immunological effects of photon radiation therapy with those of proton radiation therapy. The cohort included 20 to 25 patients with gastrointestinal tumors who developed lymphopenia after receiving either photon or proton therapy. The study was designed to characterize how the impact on the immune system differs between the two radiation modalities. Summary of the overall study and its limitations: During treatment, patients who received photon therapy lost naive T cells and TCR diversity and gained effector/memory populations, whereas patients who received proton therapy remained relatively stable. The authors looked at the survival association only in patients who died, and they framed better survival with proton therapy as a possibility rather than a demonstrated result. After the lymphocyte count nadir, photon-treated repertoires showed oligoclonal expansion, especially of CD8+ Temra cells, which drove the drop in diversity. Among patients across the cohort who died, overall survival time showed an inverse correlation with a larger post-nadir drop in TCR diversity.

Spanning cysteine to phenylalanine, the CDR3 consists of 14 amino acids. The only DNA kept is the CDR3, 42 bases in frame from the first base. The germline V gene (reference sequence) provides CDR1 LNHNV and CDR2 YYDKDF. From V the trimming removes 2 bases and from J it removes 7 bases, while the gene matches leave 2 bases of the junction unaccounted for. The method behind the library was the immunoSEQ multiplex PCR assay. T cell repertoires were profiled with deep sequencing of rearranged TCR beta loci together with multiparametric flow cytometry. TCRdb mirrors the immuneACCESS table, restricted to in-frame sequences. Some clones are absent from its copies; in checked studies, under half trace to an unresolved V gene, and the reason for the others is unknown. The sample table records around 23,000 clones; over 80% of these occur just once. The top ten clones comprise less than 20% of the sample.

In regard to this clone: Its antigen specificity is not known. There are no base qualities to consult, and no much larger clone falls within one base.

Rearrangement joined TRBV15 to TRBJ1-6, with TRBD1 matching 7 junction bases. This specimen consisted of peripheral blood, obtained from a patient treated with photon-based radiotherapy. This sequence was found in a man over 45 with gastric cancer. The CDR3 amino acid sequence is: CATSRQTGNSPLHF. The base sequence is TGTGCCACCAGCAGACAGACAGGGAATTCACCCCTCCACTTT.